A single sample is the source of the 6 T cell receptor beta chains below, sequenced in a study of cytomegalovirus exposure and HLA in healthy donors. The PCR made use of 60 Vbeta and 13 Jbeta primers. Some clones are missing from TCRdb's copy, which holds only in-frame ones; the method was immunoSEQ multiplex PCR. The sample lists over 100,000 clones, 75% to 80% occurring once. Input material: PBMCs. The receptors were sampled from a man in his sixties in good health and CMV-seropositive.

This clone was seen a handful of times. The chain uses TRBV5-8 and TRBJ1-5, with D possibly TRBD1 on 6 matching bases. Germline V gene lookup returns CDR1 SGHTS and CDR2 YDEGEE. Trimming cost V 3 bases and J 7 bases, with 20 bases left between them. The CDR3 covers 16 residues. CDR3 sequence (DNA): TGTGCCAGCAGCTCGGAGACAGGAAGAGTAGGCCAGCCCCAGCATTTT. Protein product: CASSSETGRVGQPQHF.

The J gene is TRBJ1-3, the V gene TRBV6-1; possibly TRBD1 for D (5 bases). V was pared by 2 bases and J by 0 bases, with 14 bases between. There are 17 residues in the CDR3. CDR1 MNHNS and CDR2 SASEGT come from the germline V gene. For the CDR3, the DNA is TGTGCCAGCAGTGAACTAACAGGCGCCTTCTCTGGAAACACCATATATTTT. This gives the protein CASSELTGAFSGNTIYF.

The chain carries TRBV13 and TRBJ2-5, with 15 positions matching TRBD2. With the DNA end fitting TRBJ2-7 better, the J assignment may be wrong. Per the germline V gene, CDR1 is PRHDT and CDR2 is FYEKMQ (reference sequence). The CDR3 extends over 16 amino acids. CDR3 protein: CASSFRTSGGDYEQYF. CDR3 nucleotide sequence: TGTGCCAGCAGCTTTCGGACTAGCGGGGGGGACTACGAGCAGTACTTC.

The CDR3 DNA follows: TGTGCCAGCAGCGTGTGGGGGGGGGACCTGCGAGAGCAGTACTTC. Amino acid sequence: CASSVWGGDLREQYF. This chain links TRBV7-9 with TRBJ2-7; 7 bases align to TRBD2. The CDR3 spans 15 residues. V gave up 5 bases and J gave up 7 bases; unmatched junction bases: 14. The germline V gene encodes CDR1 SEHNR and CDR2 FQNEAQ (reference sequence).

This clone was detected a few times. CDR3 loop: CAIRTDSNTEAFF. The CDR3 nucleotides are TGTGCCATCAGGACGGACTCGAACACTGAAGCTTTCTTT. The chain combines TRBV10-3 with TRBJ1-1; no clear D gene. Germline CDR1 ENHRY, CDR2 SYGVKD. Trimming shortened V by 6 bases and J by 1 base, and 9 bases separated the two germline ends. The CDR3 is made up of 13 amino acids.

The V and J genes are TRBV27 and TRBJ1-2; D remains ambiguous. The V gene lost 0 bases and the J gene lost 4 bases, with 6 bases spanning the gap. The CDR3 covers 13 residues. Germline V gene sequence: CDR1 MNHEY, CDR2 SMNVEV (reference sequence). DNA of the CDR3: TGTGCCAGCAGTTTATCAGGACTCTATGGCTACACCTTC. Encoded protein: CASSLSGLYGYTF.